This TCR beta chain was captured in a study of shared T cell receptors in the human thymus (dated by TCRdb to 2020 to 2023). Some background on the complete study: The study investigated the way shared, self-reactive T-cell receptor alpha chains are produced in the human thymus.

There are 17 amino acids in the CDR3, from cysteine to phenylalanine inclusive. Only the CDR3 DNA stays, 51 bases, in frame from base 1. V has 6 bases trimmed and J has 2 bases trimmed; junction bases matching no gene number 11. Reading the germline V gene gives CDR1 ENHRY and CDR2 SYGVKD. On this clone itself: No cognate antigen has been identified for it. No much larger clonotype is one base removed from it; base qualities were not supplied.

The library relied on the immunoSEQ multiplex PCR assay. TCRdb stores this immuneACCESS table with in-frame sequences only. Part of the clones is absent; in the studies checked, under half of the shortfall reflects unresolved V genes, and no reason is known for the rest. Within this sample are hundreds of thousands of clones, with around 78% of them counted one time only. The ten most abundant clones make up 0.013% of the sample. This sample also appeared in a second study, on human thymus T cells. In that second paper, the authors write: Donors were immunologically healthy infants undergoing open corrective cardiac surgery for congenital heart defects in Finland. Thymus tissue was obtained as surgical resects removed during corrective cardiac surgery. Usage of V and J gene segments appeared to be biased in both the thymic and the peripheral blood repertoires. According to the related research, thymic TCR repertoires were highly overlapping among unrelated individuals. The study used about 8 infant thymus samples plus four related peripheral blood samples to characterize TCR alpha and beta repertoires. The infant donors were roughly 7 to 244 days old, and the cohort included six or seven males and two females. Thymocytes were mechanically released from the tissue and were stored as pellets of roughly 10-32 million cells at -70 degrees C. A QIAsymphony instrument was used to extract genomic DNA from frozen cell pellets. TCRB and TCRAD loci were amplified from a standardized quantity of quality-controlled genomic DNA using the immunoSEQ multiplex PCR assay. The V(D)J region was spanned by amplicons of a length sufficient to cover the CDR3 and to identify V and J genes. The commercial immunoSEQ service was used to sequence amplicons on an Illumina platform. Primer bias and sequencing errors were corrected as previously described, and TCRAD and TCRB were defined on the basis of the IMGT database. Repertoires were analysed with immunoSEQ Analyzer 3.0 and VDJTools, covering basic statistics, V/J segment usage, diversity estimates, rarefaction and pairwise overlap. Chao1, ChaoE, Efron-Thisted, Shannon and inverse Simpson indices were used to estimate diversity, which was also estimated on datasets down-sampled to the smallest sample. Repertoire overlap used strict matching of CDR3 nucleotide sequence, V gene and J gene, with Jaccard-based multidimensional scaling clustering. On average, around 780,000 unique TCRB clonotypes were obtained from thymus samples, compared with 80,000 to 85,000 from blood samples.

The TCR originated in a boy under three years old with a congenital heart defect. Donor details come from another sample of the same person, matched by shared clones. What was sequenced was thymocytes. Rearrangement joined TRBV10-3 to TRBJ2-7, with 12 junctional bases fitting TRBD2. CDR3 loop: CAISETGTSGPTYEQYF. The sequence in DNA is TGTGCCATCAGCGAAACAGGGACTAGCGGGCCGACCTACGAGCAGTACTTC.